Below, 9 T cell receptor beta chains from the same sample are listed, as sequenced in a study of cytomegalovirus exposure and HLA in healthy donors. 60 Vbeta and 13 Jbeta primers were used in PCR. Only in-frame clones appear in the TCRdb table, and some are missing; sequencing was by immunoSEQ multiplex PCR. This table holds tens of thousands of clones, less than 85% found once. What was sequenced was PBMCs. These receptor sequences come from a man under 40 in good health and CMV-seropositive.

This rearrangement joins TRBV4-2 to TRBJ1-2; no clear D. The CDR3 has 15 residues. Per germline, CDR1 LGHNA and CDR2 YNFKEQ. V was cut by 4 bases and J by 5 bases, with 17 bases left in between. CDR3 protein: CASSRTTTSEYGYTF. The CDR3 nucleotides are TGTGCCAGCAGCCGTACTACGACGTCAGAATATGGCTACACCTTC.

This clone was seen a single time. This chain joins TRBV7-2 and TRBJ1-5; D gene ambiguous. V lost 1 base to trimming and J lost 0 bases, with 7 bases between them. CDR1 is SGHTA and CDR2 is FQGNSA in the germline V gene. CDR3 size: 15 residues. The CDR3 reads CASSLGVTSNQPQHF. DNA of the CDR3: TGTGCCAGCAGCTTAGGAGTTACTAGCAATCAGCCCCAGCATTTT.

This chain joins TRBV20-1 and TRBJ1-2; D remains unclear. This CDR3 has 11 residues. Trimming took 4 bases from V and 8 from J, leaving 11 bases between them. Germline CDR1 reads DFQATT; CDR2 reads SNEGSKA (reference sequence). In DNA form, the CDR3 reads TGCAGTGCTATACCTGGAGAAGGCTACACCTTC. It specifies CSAIPGEGYTF.

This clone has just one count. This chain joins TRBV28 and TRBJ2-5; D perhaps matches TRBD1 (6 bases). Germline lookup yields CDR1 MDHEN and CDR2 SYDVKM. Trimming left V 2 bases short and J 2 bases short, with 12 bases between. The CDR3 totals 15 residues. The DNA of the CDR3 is TGTGCCAGCAGTTTAACTTCGGACAGTCAAGAGACCCAGTACTTC. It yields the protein CASSLTSDSQETQYF.

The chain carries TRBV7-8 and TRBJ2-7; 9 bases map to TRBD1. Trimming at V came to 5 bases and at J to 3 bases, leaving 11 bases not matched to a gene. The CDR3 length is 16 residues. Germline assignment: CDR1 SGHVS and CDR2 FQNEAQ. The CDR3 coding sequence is TGTGCCAGCAGCCCCCGGGCGGGACAGGGTATCTACGAGCAGTACTTC. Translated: CASSPRAGQGIYEQYF.

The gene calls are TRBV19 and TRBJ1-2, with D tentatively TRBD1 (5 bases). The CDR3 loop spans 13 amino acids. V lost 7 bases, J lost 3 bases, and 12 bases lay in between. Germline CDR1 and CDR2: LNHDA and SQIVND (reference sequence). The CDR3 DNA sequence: TGTGCCAGTAACACAGGCCGACACTATGGCTACACCTTC. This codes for CASNTGRHYGYTF.

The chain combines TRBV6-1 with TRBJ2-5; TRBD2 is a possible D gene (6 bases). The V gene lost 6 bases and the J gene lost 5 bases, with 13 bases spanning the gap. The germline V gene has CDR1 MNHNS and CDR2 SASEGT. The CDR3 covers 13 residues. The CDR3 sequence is CASRGSGVETQYF. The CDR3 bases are TGTGCCAGCAGAGGGTCGGGGGTGGAGACCCAGTACTTC.

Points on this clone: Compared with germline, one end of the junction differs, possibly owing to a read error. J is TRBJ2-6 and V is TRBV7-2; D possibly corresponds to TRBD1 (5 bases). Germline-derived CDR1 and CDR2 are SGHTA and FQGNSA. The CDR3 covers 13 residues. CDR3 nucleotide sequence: TGTGCCAGCAGCTTATATGGGGCCAACGTCCCGACTTTC. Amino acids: CASSLYGANVPTF.

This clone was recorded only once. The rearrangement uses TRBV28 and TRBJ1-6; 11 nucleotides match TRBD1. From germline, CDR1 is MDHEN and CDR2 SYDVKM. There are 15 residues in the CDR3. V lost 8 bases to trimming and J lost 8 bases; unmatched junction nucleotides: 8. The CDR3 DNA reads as TGTGCCAGCGAGGGGACAGGGGGTGGTTATTCACCCCTCCACTTT. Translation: CASEGTGGGYSPLHF.